Listed below are T cell receptor beta chains from one sample, sequenced in a study of cytomegalovirus exposure and HLA in healthy donors. This table comes from immunoSEQ multiplex PCR, and its TCRdb copy is limited to in-frame clones, with some not included. This table holds over 200,000 clones, 85% to 90% found once. The sequenced material came from PBMCs. Every receptor here comes from a human donor in good health. Both conserved end residues are part of each CDR3. A D gene is named only where the DNA matches it firmly. Not all rows give a size; the values are once, few, many and, for expanded clones, a class.

j_call: TRBJ2-1
d_call: .
v_call: TRBV19
clone_size: .
cdr3_aa: CASSPAVGGRVSEQFF
cdr3_nt: TGTGCCAGTAGTCCCGCGGTAGGAGGACGGGTCAGTGAGCAGTTCTTC

j_call: TRBJ1-4
d_call: TRBD1
v_call: TRBV5-1
clone_size: .
cdr3_aa: CASSPGVTGNEKLFF
cdr3_nt: TGCGCCAGCAGCCCTGGTGTGACAGGGAATGAAAAACTGTTTTTT

j_call: TRBJ2-5
d_call: .
v_call: TRBV5-1
clone_size: .
cdr3_aa: CASSPRGLAEGTYRTQYF
cdr3_nt: TGCGCCAGCAGCCCGAGAGGACTCGCGGAGGGAACTTACCGGACCCAGTACTTC

j_call: TRBJ1-4
d_call: .
v_call: TRBV7-9
clone_size: .
cdr3_aa: CSSSLATTDYPNEKLFF
cdr3_nt: TGTTCCAGCAGCTTAGCAACCACAGACTATCCTAATGAAAAACTGTTTTTT

j_call: TRBJ1-1
d_call: TRBD1
v_call: TRBV13
clone_size: .
cdr3_aa: CASSKGASTEAFF
cdr3_nt: TGTGCCAGCAGCAAGGGGGCGAGTACTGAAGCTTTCTTT

j_call: TRBJ2-3
d_call: .
v_call: TRBV9
clone_size: .
cdr3_aa: CASSVVSDTQYF
cdr3_nt: TGTGCCAGCAGCGTAGTATCTGATACGCAGTATTTT

j_call: TRBJ2-3
d_call: TRBD2
v_call: TRBV30
clone_size: .
cdr3_aa: CAWRGGSSLMIDTQYF
cdr3_nt: TGTGCCTGGAGGGGGGGGTCCTCCCTTATGATAGATACGCAGTATTTT

j_call: TRBJ2-5
d_call: TRBD1
v_call: TRBV2
clone_size: .
cdr3_aa: CASSLAGQGGTQYF
cdr3_nt: TGTGCCAGCAGTCTAGCCGGACAGGGGGGAACCCAGTACTTC

j_call: TRBJ1-6
d_call: .
v_call: TRBV5-4
clone_size: .
cdr3_aa: CASSQGGNSPLHF
cdr3_nt: TGTGCCAGCAGCCAAGGCGGGAATTCACCCCTCCACTTT

j_call: TRBJ2-1
d_call: TRBD2
v_call: TRBV7-8
clone_size: .
cdr3_aa: CASSHGVGLARGSEQFF
cdr3_nt: TGTGCCAGCAGCCACGGGGTAGGACTAGCGAGGGGAAGTGAGCAGTTCTTC

j_call: TRBJ2-1
d_call: TRBD1
v_call: TRBV6-1
clone_size: .
cdr3_aa: CASSGRDRENEQFF
cdr3_nt: TGTGCCAGCAGTGGCCGGGACAGGGAGAATGAGCAGTTCTTC

j_call: TRBJ2-3
d_call: .
v_call: TRBV9
clone_size: .
cdr3_aa: CASSASGSSTDTQYF
cdr3_nt: TGTGCCAGCAGCGCAAGCGGGTCTAGCACAGATACGCAGTATTTT

j_call: TRBJ2-7
d_call: .
v_call: TRBV11-1
clone_size: .
cdr3_aa: CASSWAVGGHEQYF
cdr3_nt: TGTGCCAGCAGCTGGGCCGTCGGGGGTCACGAGCAGTACTTC

j_call: TRBJ2-3
d_call: .
v_call: TRBV4-3
clone_size: once
cdr3_aa: CASSQDWASTDTQYF
cdr3_nt: TGCGCCAGCAGCCAAGATTGGGCTAGCACAGATACGCAGTATTTT

j_call: TRBJ2-7
d_call: TRBD2
v_call: TRBV29-1
clone_size: once
cdr3_aa: CSVEGIAGRPSFTYEQYF
cdr3_nt: TGCAGCGTTGAAGGTATAGCGGGGAGACCTTCATTCACCTACGAGCAGTACTTC

j_call: TRBJ1-4
d_call: .
v_call: TRBV25-1
clone_size: .
cdr3_aa: CASSVGATNEKLFF
cdr3_nt: TGTGCCAGCAGTGTGGGGGCGACTAATGAAAAACTGTTTTTT

j_call: TRBJ2-2
d_call: TRBD1
v_call: TRBV5-5
clone_size: few
cdr3_aa: CASSFTGGLTGELFF
cdr3_nt: TGTGCCAGCAGCTTTACAGGGGGGCTCACCGGGGAGCTGTTTTTT

j_call: TRBJ1-2
d_call: TRBD1
v_call: TRBV4-1
clone_size: .
cdr3_aa: CASSQSIKGAYYGYTF
cdr3_nt: TGCGCCAGCAGCCAGTCCATAAAGGGGGCCTACTATGGCTACACCTTC

j_call: TRBJ2-1
d_call: .
v_call: TRBV7-2
clone_size: .
cdr3_aa: CASSSMGPSYNEQFF
cdr3_nt: TGTGCCAGCAGCTCGATGGGGCCCTCCTACAATGAGCAGTTCTTC

j_call: TRBJ1-1
d_call: .
v_call: TRBV7-3
clone_size: once
cdr3_aa: CASSLSGAVGRNTEAFF
cdr3_nt: TGTGCCAGCAGCTTAAGCGGGGCGGTAGGGAGGAACACTGAAGCTTTCTTT

j_call: TRBJ2-1
d_call: .
v_call: TRBV2
clone_size: .
cdr3_aa: CASSVSPNYNEQFF
cdr3_nt: TGTGCCAGCAGTGTAAGCCCGAACTACAATGAGCAGTTCTTC

j_call: TRBJ1-2
d_call: .
v_call: TRBV4-2
clone_size: .
cdr3_aa: CASSQDPREPYGYTF
cdr3_nt: TGTGCCAGCAGCCAAGATCCCCGAGAGCCGTATGGCTACACCTTC

j_call: TRBJ2-7
d_call: TRBD2
v_call: TRBV7-9
clone_size: .
cdr3_aa: CASSRRTSGRPAYEQYF
cdr3_nt: TGTGCCAGCAGTCGCCGGACTAGCGGGAGGCCGGCCTACGAGCAGTACTTC